This record looks at one T cell receptor (beta chain) sequence and its context. What it binds is not known. The CDR3 covers 13 residues. V was clipped by 6 bases and J by 2 bases, with 10 bases between them. These data are taken from a study of post-analysis software for immune sequencing data. The wider study: Relapsing-remitting, secondary progressive and progressive-relapsing multiple sclerosis were all included among the disease courses. Study-wide points: In patients, about 5 TRBV segments were more frequent than in controls, with TRBV5-6, TRBV5-1 and TRBV20-1 among them. Controls had significantly higher normalized Chao1 diversity than multiple sclerosis patients.

Unique-molecular-identifier-tagged TCR beta cDNA libraries were used. Some 500,000 cDNA molecules were recovered from an input of about 0.9 to 10 million T cells. Via MiXCR, TCRdb re-called the PCR reads, giving one row per CDR3 protein. The data contain about 460,000 distinct CDR3 sequences, around 40% of them singletons. This TCR came from a girl aged 10-17 years with multiple sclerosis. V is TRBV12-3 or TRBV12-4 and J is TRBJ1-2; a possible D gene is TRBD1 (5 bases). The sample comprised blood. DNA for the CDR3: TGTGCCAGCAGATATAGGGGAAACTATGGCTACACCTTC. This encodes CASRYRGNYGYTF.